This T cell receptor (beta chain) was profiled in a study of T cell responses to AZD1222 COVID-19 vaccine. Whole-study context: Second doses were pooled across both intervals (about 4 or about 12 weeks).

On this clone: Its antigen is undetermined.

Profiling relied on immunoSEQ multiplex PCR, and the TCRdb table lists in-frame clones only, not all of them. The sample lists some 130,000 clones; about 87% were seen once. Study observations and caveats: Donors in the cohort were predominantly white British and more often female, and clonal diversity was possibly underestimated. The study found vaccine-associated CD4 TCRs spanning spike, dominant at 160-218 and 743-854.

Looked up from germline, CDR1 is SQVTM and CDR2 is ANQGSEA. This CDR3 region has 13 residues. V gave up 8 bases and J gave up 6 bases; unmatched junction bases: 12. This clonotype originated in an adult in good health. The chain is built from TRBV29-1 and TRBJ1-2; 7 nucleotides match TRBD1. The sequencing used peripheral blood, collected on day 0 of AZD1222 vaccination. The CDR3 is CSSQTGIGDGYTF. CDR3 DNA sequence: TGCAGCTCTCAGACAGGGATTGGCGATGGCTACACCTTC.